This is a list of T cell receptor beta chains from one sample in a study of vaccination and CD4 T cells after COVID-19. From the PCR reads, TCRdb called clonotypes with MiXCR, one entry per CDR3 protein. Of about 39,000 distinct CDR3 sequences in the sample, 35% to 40% were seen once. The source material was CD4+ T cells from blood, sampled about 7 months after SARS-CoV-2 vaccination. The source of these receptors is a human donor who had recovered from COVID-19. Each CDR3 is given with its conserved first and last residue. The D gene is left open where the match is weak. Size values are once, few and many counts, or a class for expanded clones, and some rows have none.

TRBJ2-5,TRBV7-8,.,TRBD2,CASSLRGSGSRETQYF,TGTGCCAGCAGCTTACGGGGTAGCGGGAGCAGAGAGACCCAGTACTTC
TRBJ1-5,TRBV7-6,.,.,CASSSATGMGNQPQHF,TGTGCCAGCAGCTCAGCCACAGGGATGGGGAATCAGCCCCAGCATTTT
TRBJ2-7,TRBV11-2,.,TRBD1,CASSLRRTGSYEQYF,TGTGCCAGCAGCTTACGGAGGACAGGTTCCTACGAGCAGTACTTC
TRBJ1-2,TRBV7-9,few,.,CASSLRDYGYTF,TGTGCCAGCAGCCTAAGGGACTATGGCTACACCTTC
TRBJ1-2,TRBV9,.,TRBD1,CASSAYGTGGSGYTF,TGTGCCAGCAGCGCTTATGGGACAGGGGGCTCTGGCTACACCTTC
TRBJ2-1,TRBV29-1,.,TRBD2,CSVEGVRSGQYNEQFF,TGCAGCGTTGAGGGTGTACGTAGCGGGCAATACAATGAGCAGTTCTTC
TRBJ2-2,TRBV20-1,few,TRBD1,CSAWVSGQGYTGELFF,TGCAGTGCTTGGGTATCGGGACAGGGATACACCGGGGAGCTGTTTTTT
TRBJ2-1,TRBV4-2,few,TRBD2,CASSQPGGGVLGYNEQFF,TGTGCCAGCAGCCAACCCGGGGGGGGAGTTCTAGGATACAATGAGCAGTTCTTC
TRBJ2-5,TRBV6-2/TRBV6-3,once,.,CASSYSSGTQYF,TGTGCCAGCAGTTACTCGTCTGGGACCCAGTACTTC
TRBJ2-6,TRBV7-2,.,.,CASSLGVATISGANVLTF,TGTGCCAGCAGCTTAGGAGTGGCCACCATCTCTGGGGCCAACGTCCTGACTTTC
TRBJ2-3,TRBV30,.,.,CAWSVQLDTQYF,TGTGCCTGGAGTGTACAGTTAGATACGCAGTATTTT
TRBJ2-2,TRBV7-2,few,.,CASSLYSGEDGELFF,TGTGCCAGCAGTTTATATAGCGGCGAGGACGGGGAGCTGTTTTTT
TRBJ1-2,TRBV4-1,few,.,CASSQVEGAGYGYTF,TGCGCCAGCAGCCAAGTTGAAGGGGCCGGCTATGGCTACACCTTC
TRBJ1-2,TRBV7-2,few,.,CASSLGNNYGYTF,TGTGCCAGCAGCTTGGGGAATAACTATGGCTACACCTTC
TRBJ1-2,TRBV20-1,.,.,CSARDSVYTNYGYTF,TGCAGTGCTAGAGATAGTGTGTACACGAACTATGGCTACACCTTC
TRBJ1-6,TRBV25-1,.,.,CASSSLSQSYNSPLHF,TGTGCCAGCAGTTCTCTCTCACAGAGCTATAATTCACCCCTCCACTTT
TRBJ2-1,TRBV19,.,.,CASSNGLSSYNEQFF,TGTGCCAGTAGTAATGGGCTGAGCTCCTACAATGAGCAGTTCTTC
TRBJ2-1,TRBV24-1,.,TRBD2,CATSDKLAGVYNEQFF,TGTGCCACCAGTGATAAACTAGCGGGAGTGTACAATGAGCAGTTCTTC
TRBJ2-5,TRBV15,few,.,CATSGGSGTFRAETQYF,TGTGCCACCAGCGGAGGGTCCGGGACTTTTCGGGCAGAGACCCAGTACTTC
TRBJ1-5,TRBV12-3/TRBV12-4,few,.,CASSLGAGKGPQHF,TGTGCCAGCAGTTTAGGGGCGGGTAAGGGGCCCCAGCATTTT
TRBJ2-7,TRBV6-5,.,.,CASSYSGGLYEQYF,TGTGCCAGCAGTTACTCGGGGGGGCTCTACGAGCAGTACTTC
TRBJ2-2,TRBV27,few,.,CASSLSWGTGELFF,TGTGCCAGCAGTTTATCGTGGGGGACCGGGGAGCTGTTTTTT
TRBJ2-1,TRBV5-1,.,.,CASSLGGGRYSYNEQFF,TGCGCCAGCAGCTTGGGAGGCGGGCGGTATTCCTACAATGAGCAGTTCTTC
TRBJ2-7,TRBV7-8,few,.,CASSLDGTYEQYF,TGTGCCAGCAGCTTGGACGGAACCTACGAGCAGTACTTC
TRBJ1-2,TRBV6-5,.,.,CASSWTEEYGYTF,TGTGCCAGCAGTTGGACGGAGGAGTATGGCTACACCTTC
TRBJ1-5,TRBV21-1,few,.,CARLYPVSNQPQHF,TGTGCCAGGCTGTACCCTGTGAGCAATCAGCCCCAGCATTTT
TRBJ2-7,TRBV19,.,TRBD1,CASSGGTGGNYEQYF,TGTGCCAGTAGTGGCGGGACAGGGGGTAACTACGAGCAGTACTTC
TRBJ2-7,TRBV5-8,once,TRBD2,CASSGGTSGTDEQYF,TGTGCCAGCAGCGGCGGGACTAGCGGGACCGACGAGCAGTACTTC
TRBJ2-1,TRBV10-3,few,.,CAISEEGTYYNEQFF,TGTGCCATCAGTGAGGAGGGGACTTACTACAATGAGCAGTTCTTC
TRBJ2-7,TRBV18,.,TRBD1,CASSPGDRDNEQYF,TGTGCCAGCTCACCCGGGGACAGGGACAACGAGCAGTACTTC
TRBJ2-1,TRBV20-1,.,TRBD2,CSANRLAGGSYNEQFF,TGCAGTGCTAATCGTCTTGCGGGGGGCTCCTACAATGAGCAGTTCTTC
TRBJ2-5,TRBV7-9,.,.,CASSQSRQTQYF,TGTGCCAGCAGCCAAAGTAGGCAGACCCAGTACTTC
TRBJ1-1,TRBV29-1,.,.,CSGGQFNTEAFF,TGCAGCGGCGGACAGTTCAACACTGAAGCTTTCTTT
TRBJ2-7,TRBV10-3,.,TRBD1,CAISEPEGQGEITYEQYF,TGTGCCATCAGTGAGCCTGAAGGACAGGGTGAAATAACCTACGAGCAGTACTTC
TRBJ2-5,TRBV7-2,.,.,CASSLAGGLETQYF,TGTGCCAGCAGCTTAGCCGGGGGCTTGGAGACCCAGTACTTC
TRBJ2-1,TRBV6-4,.,TRBD2,CASSSDGLAVNEQFF,TGTGCCAGCAGTTCAGACGGACTAGCCGTCAATGAGCAGTTCTTC
TRBJ2-5,TRBV19,.,TRBD1,CASSGTGGETQYF,TGTGCCAGTAGTGGGACAGGGGGGGAGACCCAGTACTTC
TRBJ1-2,TRBV4-3,.,TRBD1,CASSQVPGQIYGYTF,TGCGCCAGCAGCCAAGTACCGGGACAGATCTATGGCTACACCTTC
TRBJ1-1,TRBV2,once,TRBD1,CASTPGQDYTEAFF,TGTGCCAGCACCCCGGGACAGGATTACACTGAAGCTTTCTTT
TRBJ2-1,TRBV7-8,medium-sized,.,CASSLAVSHNEQFF,TGTGCCAGCAGCTTAGCGGTCAGCCACAATGAGCAGTTCTTC
TRBJ2-2,TRBV7-8,few,TRBD2,CASSLRTSGNTGELFF,TGTGCCAGCAGCTTGAGGACTAGCGGGAACACCGGGGAGCTGTTTTTT
TRBJ1-6,TRBV19,once,.,CASSILIRTPLHF,TGTGCCAGTAGTATCCTTATACGGACACCCCTCCACTTT
TRBJ2-6,TRBV6-5,.,.,CASSYTSDSSGANVLTF,TGTGCCAGCAGTTACACCTCCGACAGCTCTGGGGCCAACGTCCTGACTTTC
TRBJ2-7,TRBV7-8,few,.,CASANVMGADNYEQYF,TGTGCCAGCGCCAATGTGATGGGGGCAGATAATTACGAGCAGTACTTC
TRBJ1-1,TRBV4-2,.,.,CASSPQTGGTEAFF,TGTGCCAGCAGCCCCCAAACAGGCGGCACTGAAGCTTTCTTT
TRBJ2-7,TRBV20-1,.,TRBD2,CSARGFQAGLAGVIPYEQYF,TGCAGTGCTAGAGGTTTTCAGGCCGGACTAGCGGGAGTAATACCCTACGAGCAGTACTTC
TRBJ2-5,TRBV27,few,TRBD1,CASSLFDGTGETQYF,TGTGCCAGCAGTTTATTTGACGGGACAGGAGAGACCCAGTACTTC
TRBJ1-5,TRBV15,.,TRBD1,CATSTPGQGASQPQHF,TGTGCCACCAGCACCCCGGGACAGGGGGCTAGTCAGCCCCAGCATTTT
TRBJ2-3,TRBV6-4,.,.,CASSDSETPTRDTQYF,TGTGCCAGCAGTGACTCTGAGACCCCCACTAGGGATACGCAGTATTTT
TRBJ2-7,TRBV7-2,few,TRBD1,CASSGRDRVSEQYF,TGTGCCAGCAGCGGCCGGGACAGGGTCAGCGAGCAGTACTTC
TRBJ1-3,TRBV7-9,few,TRBD1,CASSDGTARYGNTIYF,TGTGCCAGCAGCGATGGGACAGCCCGATATGGAAACACCATATATTTT
TRBJ2-2,TRBV6-4,once,TRBD1,CASSPGQSNTGELFF,TGTGCCAGCAGCCCGGGACAGTCGAACACCGGGGAGCTGTTTTTT
TRBJ2-3,TRBV6-1,few,TRBD2,CASSERVAGAGDTQYF,TGTGCCAGCAGTGAAAGGGTAGCGGGAGCAGGGGATACGCAGTATTTT
TRBJ2-3,TRBV7-8,few,.,CASSLGSMQYF,TGTGCCAGCAGCTTAGGATCAATGCAGTATTTT
TRBJ2-3,TRBV15,.,TRBD1,CATSTGTVPTDTQYF,TGTGCCACCAGCACCGGGACAGTCCCCACAGATACGCAGTATTTT